Shown below are 17 T cell receptor beta chains from a single sample sequenced in a study of graft-versus-host responses after intestinal transplantation. Generated by immunoSEQ multiplex PCR, the TCRdb table keeps only in-frame clones and is missing some. The table includes roughly 100,000 clones, 85% to 95% detected once. Their antigen targets remain unknown. The source material was unstimulated CD8+ T cells sorted from spleen or lymph node cells, sampled before transplant. The source is a human donor who was the organ donor for an intestinal transplant.

The chain's CDR3 is CASSPGQMNTEAFF. CDR3 nucleotides: TGCGCCAGCTCTCCGGGACAGATGAACACTGAAGCTTTCTTT. This chain uses TRBV10-2 with TRBJ1-1; 7 nucleotides align to TRBD1. The germline V gene has CDR1 WSHSY and CDR2 SAAADI. J gave up 0 bases and V 8 bases, and 6 bases lay outside the gene matches. The CDR3 is 14 residues long.

V usage is TRBV2 and J usage is TRBJ1-2; D possibly corresponds to TRBD1 (5 bases). V lost 4 bases and J lost 0, with 18 bases in between. Per germline, CDR1 SNHLY and CDR2 FYNNEI. The CDR3 contains 17 residues. CDR3 residues: CASSVKGQINANYGYTF. Here the CDR3 DNA reads TGTGCCAGCAGTGTCAAAGGACAAATAAACGCTAACTATGGCTACACCTTC.

V gene TRBV4-1 combines with J gene TRBJ2-5, with 10 bases fitting TRBD1. The ends lost 3 bases at V and 3 bases at J; junction bases unmatched: 10. The CDR3 runs to 17 residues. Germline V gene data show CDR1 as MGHRA and CDR2 as YSYEKL. The CDR3 sequence: CASSHGSSGTGEETQYF. The CDR3 nucleotides read TGCGCCAGCAGCCACGGATCCTCCGGGACAGGGGAAGAGACCCAGTACTTC.

The V gene is TRBV11-2, the J gene TRBJ2-7, with a weak D call TRBD2 (6 bases). Trimming took 1 base from V and 2 from J, leaving 9 bases between them. Per the germline V gene, CDR1 is SGHAT and CDR2 is FQNNGV. The CDR3 extends over 14 amino acids. This chain's CDR3 is CASSLGRGTYEQYF. The CDR3 DNA is TGTGCCAGCAGCTTAGGACGGGGGACCTACGAGCAGTACTTC.

This chain connects TRBV18 to TRBJ2-7, with a possible D match to TRBD1 (6 bases). Per the germline V gene, CDR1 is KGHSH and CDR2 is LQKENI. Trimming shortened V by 5 bases and J by 5 bases, and 13 bases separated the two germline ends. The CDR3 is 13 amino acids. CDR3 sequence (DNA): TGTGCCAGCTCATCGGACAGTATAGACGAGCAGTACTTC. As protein: CASSSDSIDEQYF.

The chain links TRBV15 to TRBJ1-6; D unclear. The CDR3 sequence is 14 residues long. Germline loops: CDR1 LNHNV, CDR2 YYDKDF (reference sequence). Trimming cost V 5 bases and J 5 bases, with 10 bases left between them. The CDR3 spells CATSYNRNNSPLHF. CDR3 DNA: TGTGCCACCAGCTACAACCGAAATAATTCACCCCTCCACTTT.

This clone was observed a handful of times. V is TRBV4-1 and J is TRBJ1-2; D gene uncertain. V gave up 0 bases and J gave up 4 bases, with 21 bases separating them. The CDR3 spans 18 residues. CDR1 is MGHRA, CDR2 YSYEKL, per germline. The CDR3 region has the DNA TGCGCCAGCAGCCAAGATAGATTCGGGAGGGAGGCCACCTATGGCTACACCTTC. Translating gives CASSQDRFGREATYGYTF.

The chain couples TRBV7-9 to TRBJ2-7; 7 bases align to TRBD1. Germline CDR1 reads SEHNR; CDR2 reads FQNEAQ (reference sequence). This CDR3 contains 16 residues. The junction had 14 bases not matched to a gene; V was cut back by 5 bases and J by 4 bases. DNA of the CDR3: TGTGCCAGCAGCAGACGGCCCCGGGACAGACCGTACGAGCAGTACTTC. It specifies CASSRRPRDRPYEQYF.

V usage is TRBV30 and J usage is TRBJ2-3, with a tentative D call TRBD2 (5 bases). CDR3 length: 13 residues. Germline lookup yields CDR1 GTSNPN and CDR2 SVGIG (reference sequence). With 4 bases removed from V and 0 bases from J, the gap between germline ends came to 8 bases. The CDR3 DNA reads TGTGCCTGGACAGCGGAGAGCACAGATACGCAGTATTTT. Translated: CAWTAESTDTQYF.

The chain is built from TRBV5-6 and TRBJ1-1, with D possibly TRBD1 on 5 matching bases. The V gene lost 0 bases and the J gene lost 4 bases, with 13 bases spanning the gap. Germline V CDR1 and CDR2: SGHDT, YYEEEE. The CDR3 runs to 15 residues. The CDR3 nucleotides are TGTGCCAGCAGCTTGGGCGGGGGAATTGGCACTGAAGCTTTCTTT. Amino acids: CASSLGGGIGTEAFF.

V is TRBV28 and J is TRBJ1-1; D remains unclear. CDR1 and CDR2 (germline): MDHEN, SYDVKM. This CDR3 region has 14 residues. Trimming took 2 bases from V and 4 from J, leaving 11 bases between them. The CDR3 DNA reads TGTGCCAGCAGTTTAGTCGGGATCGGCACTGAAGCTTTCTTT. Its translation is CASSLVGIGTEAFF.

This chain joins TRBV7-9 and TRBJ1-1; D not certain. Trimming removed 5 bases at V and 6 bases at J, with 10 bases between. The CDR3 loop spans 12 amino acids. Germline values: CDR1 SEHNR, CDR2 FQNEAQ (reference sequence). CDR3 sequence: CASSPRFPEAFF. Written as DNA, the CDR3 is TGTGCCAGCAGCCCCCGTTTCCCTGAAGCTTTCTTT.

This clone was detected once. The chain recombines TRBV28 with TRBJ2-7, with D perhaps TRBD2 (6 bases). Trimming left V 3 bases short and J 3 bases short, with 27 bases between. Germline V gene sequence: CDR1 MDHEN, CDR2 SYDVKM. This CDR3 contains 19 residues. The CDR3, as DNA: TGTGCCAGCAGTTTGCCCTCCCCGGGGGTTGGAGGGTGGTACTACGAGCAGTACTTC. Amino acid sequence: CASSLPSPGVGGWYYEQYF.

The genes are TRBV4-1 and TRBJ2-7; 13 nucleotides agree with TRBD2. With V trimmed by 0 bases and J by 4 bases, 3 bases remained unmatched. The germline V gene encodes CDR1 MGHRA and CDR2 YSYEKL. CDR3 length: 16 residues. In DNA, the CDR3 is TGCGCCAGCAGCCAAGATGAGACTAGCGGGAGGTACGAGCAGTACTTC. Protein product: CASSQDETSGRYEQYF.

V and J are TRBV27 and TRBJ1-2; 9 nucleotides agree with TRBD1. This CDR3 has 14 amino acids. The ends lost 6 bases at V and 4 bases at J; junction bases unmatched: 6. The V gene's germline CDR1 is MNHEY and CDR2 SMNVEV (reference sequence). CDR3 nucleotide sequence: TGTGCCAGCAGGGGACAGGGTAATAGCTATGGCTACACCTTC. Its translation is CASRGQGNSYGYTF.

The V and J genes are TRBV25-1 and TRBJ1-2; maybe TRBD1 (5 bases). The CDR3 is 15 amino acids. Germline loops: CDR1 MGHDK, CDR2 SYGVNS. V was cut by 0 bases and J by 5 bases, with 13 bases left in between. The CDR3 DNA follows: TGTGCCAGCAGTGAATATGGGGCGGTAAATTATGGCTACACCTTC. As protein: CASSEYGAVNYGYTF.

The rearrangement joins TRBV30 to TRBJ2-1; no clear D. Germline V gene sequence: CDR1 GTSNPN, CDR2 SVGIG (reference sequence). V lost 0 bases and J lost 6, with 12 bases in between. The CDR3 extends over 14 amino acids. For the CDR3, the DNA is TGTGCCTGGAGTGTCTTCACGCCCGGCAATGAGCAGTTCTTC. Encoded protein: CAWSVFTPGNEQFF.